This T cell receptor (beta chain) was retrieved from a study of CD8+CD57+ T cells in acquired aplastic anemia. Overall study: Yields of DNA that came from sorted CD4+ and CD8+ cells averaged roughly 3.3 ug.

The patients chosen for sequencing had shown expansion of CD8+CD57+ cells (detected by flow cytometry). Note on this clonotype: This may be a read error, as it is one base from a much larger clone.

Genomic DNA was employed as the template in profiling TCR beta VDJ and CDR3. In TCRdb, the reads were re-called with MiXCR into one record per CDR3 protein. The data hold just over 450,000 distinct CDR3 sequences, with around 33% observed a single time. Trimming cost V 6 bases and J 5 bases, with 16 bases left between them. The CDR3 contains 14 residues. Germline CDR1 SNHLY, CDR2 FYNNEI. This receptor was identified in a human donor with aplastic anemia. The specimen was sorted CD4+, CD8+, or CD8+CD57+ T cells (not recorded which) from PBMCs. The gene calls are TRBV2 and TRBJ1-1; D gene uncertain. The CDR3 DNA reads TGTGCCAGCAGACCGGACGGTTTATGGACTGAAGCTTTCTTT. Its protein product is CASRPDGLWTEAFF.